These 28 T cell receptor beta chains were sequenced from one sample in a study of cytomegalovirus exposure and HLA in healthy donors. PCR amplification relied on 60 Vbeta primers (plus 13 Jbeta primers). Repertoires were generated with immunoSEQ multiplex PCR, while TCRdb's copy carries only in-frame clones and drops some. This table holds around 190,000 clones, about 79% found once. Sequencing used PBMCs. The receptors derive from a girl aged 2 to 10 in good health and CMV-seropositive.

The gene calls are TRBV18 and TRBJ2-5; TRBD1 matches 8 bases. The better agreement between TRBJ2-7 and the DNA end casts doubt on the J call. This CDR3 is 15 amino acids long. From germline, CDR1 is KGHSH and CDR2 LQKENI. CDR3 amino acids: CASSPPTGGTYEQYF. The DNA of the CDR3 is TGTGCCAGCTCACCACCCACAGGGGGTACCTACGAGCAGTACTTC.

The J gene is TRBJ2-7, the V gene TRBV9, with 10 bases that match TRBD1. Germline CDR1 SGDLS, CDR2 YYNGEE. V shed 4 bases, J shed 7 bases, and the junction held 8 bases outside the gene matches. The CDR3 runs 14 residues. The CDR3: CASSRQGARGEQYF. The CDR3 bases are TGTGCCAGCAGCCGACAGGGGGCGCGGGGGGAGCAGTACTTC.

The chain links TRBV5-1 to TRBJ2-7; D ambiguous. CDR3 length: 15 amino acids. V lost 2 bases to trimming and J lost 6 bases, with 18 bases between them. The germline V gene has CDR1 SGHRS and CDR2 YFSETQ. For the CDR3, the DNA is TGCGCCAGCAGCTTACTGGAGCGACTCTCGGGCGAGCAGTACTTC. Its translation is CASSLLERLSGEQYF.

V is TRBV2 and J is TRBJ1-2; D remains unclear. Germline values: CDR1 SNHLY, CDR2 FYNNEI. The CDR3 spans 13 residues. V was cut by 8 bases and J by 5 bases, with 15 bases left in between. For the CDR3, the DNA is TGTGCCAGCGCCCTGCGGGGAAAGTATGGCTACACCTTC. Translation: CASALRGKYGYTF.

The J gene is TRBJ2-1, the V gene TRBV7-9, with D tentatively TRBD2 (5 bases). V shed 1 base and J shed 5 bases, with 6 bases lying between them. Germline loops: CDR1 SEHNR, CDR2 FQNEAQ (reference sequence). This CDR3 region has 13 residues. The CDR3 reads CASSLGLNNEQFF. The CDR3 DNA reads TGTGCCAGCAGCTTAGGACTAAACAATGAGCAGTTCTTC. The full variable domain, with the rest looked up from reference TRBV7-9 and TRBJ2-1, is DTGVSQNPRHKITKRGQNVTFRCDPISEHNRLYWYRQTLGQGPEFLTYFQNEAQLEKSRLLSDRFSAERPKGSFSTLEIQRTEQGDSAMYLCASSLGLNNEQFFGPGTRLTVL.

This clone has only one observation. This CDR3 is CASSDTRREAFF. The CDR3 coding sequence is TGTGCCAGCAGTGACACCCGGCGGGAAGCTTTCTTT. This rearrangement joins TRBV6-1 to TRBJ1-1; D remains ambiguous. V was shortened by 3 bases and J by 8 bases, with 10 bases between the two germline ends. The CDR3 totals 12 residues. Germline V lookup: CDR1 MNHNS, CDR2 SASEGT.

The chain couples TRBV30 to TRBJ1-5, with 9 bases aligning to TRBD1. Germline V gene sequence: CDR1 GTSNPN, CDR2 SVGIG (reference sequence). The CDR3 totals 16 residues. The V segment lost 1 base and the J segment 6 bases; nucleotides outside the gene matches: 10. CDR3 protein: CAWSAYTGGLGQPQHF. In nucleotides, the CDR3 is TGTGCCTGGAGTGCTTATACAGGGGGCCTGGGTCAGCCCCAGCATTTT.

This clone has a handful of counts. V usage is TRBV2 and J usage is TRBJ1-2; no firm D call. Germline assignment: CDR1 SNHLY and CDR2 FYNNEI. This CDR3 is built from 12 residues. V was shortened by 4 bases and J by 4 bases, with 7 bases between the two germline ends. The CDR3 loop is CASSAAGYGYTF. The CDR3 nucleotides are TGTGCCAGCAGTGCTGCGGGCTATGGCTACACCTTC.

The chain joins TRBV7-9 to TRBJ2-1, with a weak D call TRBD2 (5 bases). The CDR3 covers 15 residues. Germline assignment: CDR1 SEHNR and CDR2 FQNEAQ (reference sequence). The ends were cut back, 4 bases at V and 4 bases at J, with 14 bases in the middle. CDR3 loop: CASSSPSGRYNEQFF. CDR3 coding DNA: TGTGCCAGCAGCTCCCCCAGCGGCCGATACAATGAGCAGTTCTTC.

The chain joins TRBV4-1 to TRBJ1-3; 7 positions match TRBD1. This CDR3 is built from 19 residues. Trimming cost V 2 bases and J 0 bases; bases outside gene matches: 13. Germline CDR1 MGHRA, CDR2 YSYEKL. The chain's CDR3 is CASSQIRGGTVSSGNTIYF. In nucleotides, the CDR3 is TGCGCCAGCAGCCAAATCCGGGGGGGGACAGTATCCTCTGGAAACACCATATATTTT.

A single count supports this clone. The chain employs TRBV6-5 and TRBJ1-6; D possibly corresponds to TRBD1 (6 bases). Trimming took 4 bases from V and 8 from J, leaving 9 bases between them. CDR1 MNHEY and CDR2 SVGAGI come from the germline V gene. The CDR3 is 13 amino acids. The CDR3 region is CASSSGTYSPLHF. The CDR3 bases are TGTGCCAGCAGTTCGGGGACATATTCACCCCTCCACTTT.

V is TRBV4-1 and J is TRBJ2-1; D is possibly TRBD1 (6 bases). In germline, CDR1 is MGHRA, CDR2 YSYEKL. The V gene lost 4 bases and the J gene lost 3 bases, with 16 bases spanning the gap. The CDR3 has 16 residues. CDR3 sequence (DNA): TGCGCCAGCAGCCCACTCTCGGCAGGGGTCTACAATGAGCAGTTCTTC. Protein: CASSPLSAGVYNEQFF.

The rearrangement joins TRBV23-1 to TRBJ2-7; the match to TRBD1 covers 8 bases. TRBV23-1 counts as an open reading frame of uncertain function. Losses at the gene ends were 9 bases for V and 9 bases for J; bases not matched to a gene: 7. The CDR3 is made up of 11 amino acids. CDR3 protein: CARDRVCGQYF. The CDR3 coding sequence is TGCGCCAGGGACAGGGTTTGTGGGCAGTACTTC.

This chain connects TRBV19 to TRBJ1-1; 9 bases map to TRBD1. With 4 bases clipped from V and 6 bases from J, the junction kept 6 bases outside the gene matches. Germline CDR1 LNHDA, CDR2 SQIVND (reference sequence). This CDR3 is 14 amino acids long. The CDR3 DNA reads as TGTGCCAGTAGTACCCGGGACAGGGCCGCTGAAGCTTTCTTT. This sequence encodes CASSTRDRAAEAFF.

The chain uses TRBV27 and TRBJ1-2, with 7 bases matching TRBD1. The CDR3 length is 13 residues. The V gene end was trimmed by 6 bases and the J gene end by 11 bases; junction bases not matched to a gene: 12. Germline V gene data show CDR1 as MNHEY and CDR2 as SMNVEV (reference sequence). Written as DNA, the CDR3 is TGTGCCAGCAGGGACCCGGGACAGATCGTTTACACCTTC. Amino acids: CASRDPGQIVYTF.

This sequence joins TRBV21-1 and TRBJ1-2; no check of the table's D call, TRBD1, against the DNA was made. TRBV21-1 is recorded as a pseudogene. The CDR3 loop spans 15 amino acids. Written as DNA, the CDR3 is TGTGCCAGCAGCAAATACCCCAGTGGCAACTATGGCTACACCTTC. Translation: CASSKYPSGNYGYTF.

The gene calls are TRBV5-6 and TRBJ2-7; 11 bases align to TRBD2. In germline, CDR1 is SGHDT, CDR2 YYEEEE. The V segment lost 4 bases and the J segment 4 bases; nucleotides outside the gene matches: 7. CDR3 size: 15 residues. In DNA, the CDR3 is TGTGCCAGCAGCCTACTAGCGGGAGTTGATTACGAGCAGTACTTC. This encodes CASSLLAGVDYEQYF.

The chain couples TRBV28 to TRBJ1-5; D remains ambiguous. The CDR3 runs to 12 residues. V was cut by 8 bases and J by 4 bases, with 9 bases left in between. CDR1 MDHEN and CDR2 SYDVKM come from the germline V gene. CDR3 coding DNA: TGTGCCAGCTCCTTACAGAATCAGCCCCAGCATTTT. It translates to CASSLQNQPQHF.

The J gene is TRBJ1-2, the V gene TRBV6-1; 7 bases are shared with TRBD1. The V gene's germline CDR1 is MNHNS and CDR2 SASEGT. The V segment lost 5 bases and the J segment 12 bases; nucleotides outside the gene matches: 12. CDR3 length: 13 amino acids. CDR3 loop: CASSPRTGTVNTF. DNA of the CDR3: TGTGCCAGCAGTCCTCGTACCGGGACAGTTAACACCTTC.

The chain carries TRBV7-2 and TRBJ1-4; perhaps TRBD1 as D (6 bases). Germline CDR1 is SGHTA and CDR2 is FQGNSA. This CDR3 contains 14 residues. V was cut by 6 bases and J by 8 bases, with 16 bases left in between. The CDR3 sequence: CASRKGTRGEKLFF. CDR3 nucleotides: TGTGCCAGCAGAAAAGGGACGAGGGGGGAAAAACTGTTTTTT. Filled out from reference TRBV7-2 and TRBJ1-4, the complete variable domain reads GAGVSQSPSNKVTEKGKDVELRCDPISGHTALYWYRQSLGQGLEFLIYFQGNSAPDKSGLPSDRFSAERTGGSVSTLTIQRTQQEDSAVYLCASRKGTRGEKLFFGSGTQLSVL.

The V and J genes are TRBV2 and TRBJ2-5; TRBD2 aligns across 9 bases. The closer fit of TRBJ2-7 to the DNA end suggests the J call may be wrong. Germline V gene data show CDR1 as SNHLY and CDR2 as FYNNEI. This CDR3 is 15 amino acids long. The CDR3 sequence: CASSGRVAGAHEQYF. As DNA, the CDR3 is TGTGCCAGCAGCGGCAGGGTAGCGGGAGCCCACGAGCAGTACTTC.

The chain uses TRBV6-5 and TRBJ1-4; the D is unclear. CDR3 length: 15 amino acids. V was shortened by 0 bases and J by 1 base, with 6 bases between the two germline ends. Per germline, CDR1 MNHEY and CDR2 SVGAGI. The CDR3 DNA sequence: TGTGCCAGCAGTTACTCAAGAGGAACTAATGAAAAACTGTTTTTT. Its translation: CASSYSRGTNEKLFF.

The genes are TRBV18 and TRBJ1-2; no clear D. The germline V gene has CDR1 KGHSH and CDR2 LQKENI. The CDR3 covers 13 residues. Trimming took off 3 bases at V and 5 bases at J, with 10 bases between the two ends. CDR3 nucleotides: TGTGCCAGCTCACCGCTAGGCCAGTATGGCTACACCTTC. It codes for CASSPLGQYGYTF. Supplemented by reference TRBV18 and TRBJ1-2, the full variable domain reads NAGVMQNPRHLVRRRGQEARLRCSPMKGHSHVYWYRQLPEEGLKFMVYLQKENIIDESGMPKERFSAEFPKEGPSILRIQQVVRGDSAAYFCASSPLGQYGYTFGSGTRLTVV.

The DNA of the CDR3 is TGTGCCAGCAGCTTAACGGGAGATGAGCAGTTCTTC. Translation gives CASSLTGDEQFF. The rearrangement joins TRBV7-9 to TRBJ2-1; D possibly corresponds to TRBD2 (6 bases). Trimming took 2 bases from V and 8 from J, leaving 7 bases between them. This CDR3 comprises 12 residues. Germline values: CDR1 SEHNR, CDR2 FQNEAQ (reference sequence). The variable domain in full, with the rest retrieved from reference TRBV7-9 and TRBJ2-1, is DTGVSQNPRHKITKRGQNVTFRCDPISEHNRLYWYRQTLGQGPEFLTYFQNEAQLEKSRLLSDRFSAERPKGSFSTLEIQRTEQGDSAMYLCASSLTGDEQFFGPGTRLTVL.

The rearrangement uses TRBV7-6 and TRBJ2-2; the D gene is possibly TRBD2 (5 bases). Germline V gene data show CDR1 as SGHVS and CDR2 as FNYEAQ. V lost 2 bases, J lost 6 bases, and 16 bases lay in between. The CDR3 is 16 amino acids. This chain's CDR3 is CASSLRDGIGAGELFF. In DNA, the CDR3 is TGTGCCAGCAGCTTACGTGATGGGATCGGGGCCGGGGAGCTGTTTTTT. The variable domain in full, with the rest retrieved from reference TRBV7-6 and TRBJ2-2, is GAGVSQSPRYKVTKRGQDVALRCDPISGHVSLYWYRQALGQGPEFLTYFNYEAQQDKSGLPNDRFSAERPEGSISTLTIQRTEQRDSAMYRCASSLRDGIGAGELFFGEGSRLTVL.

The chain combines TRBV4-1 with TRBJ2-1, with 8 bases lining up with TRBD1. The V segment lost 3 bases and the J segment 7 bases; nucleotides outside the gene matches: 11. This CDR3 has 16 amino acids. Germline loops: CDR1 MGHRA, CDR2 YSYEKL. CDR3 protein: CASSQLAGGSGNEQFF. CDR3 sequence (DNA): TGCGCCAGCAGCCAGCTTGCAGGGGGCAGTGGAAATGAGCAGTTCTTC.

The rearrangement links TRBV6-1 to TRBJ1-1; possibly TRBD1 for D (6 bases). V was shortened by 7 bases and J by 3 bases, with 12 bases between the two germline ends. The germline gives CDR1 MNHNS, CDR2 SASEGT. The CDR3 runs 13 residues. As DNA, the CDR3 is TGTGCCAGCACCCAGGGGAGGGACACTGAAGCTTTCTTT. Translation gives CASTQGRDTEAFF.

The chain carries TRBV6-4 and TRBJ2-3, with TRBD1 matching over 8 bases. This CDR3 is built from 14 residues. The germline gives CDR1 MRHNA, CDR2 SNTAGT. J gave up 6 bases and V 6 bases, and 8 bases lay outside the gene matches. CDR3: CASSEQGVVDTQYF. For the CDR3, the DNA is TGTGCCAGCAGCGAACAGGGGGTCGTGGATACGCAGTATTTT.